The next 12 T cell receptor beta chains were all read from a single sample in a study of OX40 agonist ivuxolimab in advanced cancers. The data were produced by immunoSEQ multiplex PCR, yet TCRdb's version contains in-frame clones alone and is incomplete. This table holds tens of thousands of clones, 85% to 90% found once. Material: CD4+ or CD8+ T cells sorted from blood, obtained in a trial of the OX40 agonist ivuxolimab. These receptors all come from an adult with an advanced solid tumor such as melanoma, head and neck, liver or kidney cancer.

This rearrangement joins TRBV6-6 to TRBJ1-4, with TRBD1 matching 7 bases. Germline V lookup: CDR1 MNHNY, CDR2 SVGAGI (reference sequence). Losses at the gene ends were 5 bases for V and 7 bases for J; bases not matched to a gene: 4. The CDR3 loop spans 13 amino acids. The DNA of the CDR3 is TGTGCCAGCAGTCGACAGGGAGGTGAAAAACTGTTTTTT. Its translation is CASSRQGGEKLFF.

The chain employs TRBV5-1 and TRBJ1-4; tentatively, D is TRBD1 (5 bases). The CDR3 totals 14 residues. Looked up from germline, CDR1 is SGHRS and CDR2 is YFSETQ. The V and J ends lost 3 bases and 0 bases respectively, with 6 bases between them. CDR3 protein: CASSSGATNEKLFF. The DNA of the CDR3 is TGCGCCAGCAGCTCGGGGGCAACTAATGAAAAACTGTTTTTT.

J is TRBJ1-6 and V is TRBV7-9; a weak D match, TRBD1 (6 bases). The V end lost 6 bases, the J end lost 8 bases, and 14 bases lay between the germline ends. The CDR3 is made up of 14 amino acids. CDR1 is SEHNR, CDR2 FQNEAQ, per germline (reference sequence). The CDR3 sequence is CASRVGQLDSPLHF. The CDR3 DNA sequence: TGTGCCAGCAGAGTCGGACAGTTGGATTCACCCCTCCACTTT.

The CDR3 nucleotides read TGTGCCACCGGGGACAGGGTGAACACTGAAGCTTTCTTT. Its protein product is CATGDRVNTEAFF. The gene calls are TRBV10-3 and TRBJ1-1, with TRBD1 identical over 9 bases. Germline V gene lookup returns CDR1 ENHRY and CDR2 SYGVKD. The ends lost 10 bases at V and 0 bases at J; junction bases unmatched: 3. The CDR3 runs 13 residues.

The chain has TRBV27 and TRBJ2-3, with unresolved D. CDR3 length: 15 amino acids. Germline CDR1 reads MNHEY; CDR2 reads SMNVEV (reference sequence). Trimming removed 7 bases at V and 6 bases at J, with 20 bases between. CDR3 DNA: TGTGCCAGCACAGTCAGTTGGTCTATATTGGATACGCAGTATTTT. Its translation is CASTVSWSILDTQYF.

The gene calls are TRBV5-1 and TRBJ2-2; D ambiguous. Germline assignment: CDR1 SGHRS and CDR2 YFSETQ. CDR3 length: 16 residues. V was cut by 0 bases and J by 0 bases, with 9 bases left in between. The CDR3 DNA reads TGCGCCAGCAGCTTGGAGGCAGTCCCGAACACCGGGGAGCTGTTTTTT. This codes for CASSLEAVPNTGELFF.

The chain carries TRBV10-3 and TRBJ1-4; D gene uncertain. The CDR3 contains 14 residues. Germline loops: CDR1 ENHRY, CDR2 SYGVKD. Trimming left V 2 bases short and J 0 bases short, with 4 bases between. CDR3 nucleotide sequence: TGTGCCATCAGTGAGAGAGCAACTAATGAAAAACTGTTTTTT. Translated, it gives CAISERATNEKLFF.

The chain carries TRBV19 and TRBJ2-3; weak D call: TRBD2 (6 bases). CDR3 length: 14 amino acids. Deletions cut 7 bases from V and 4 bases from J, with 15 bases between. Germline assignment: CDR1 LNHDA and CDR2 SQIVND (reference sequence). Written as DNA, the CDR3 is TGTGCCAGTACCAAGTTGGGAGGTGCAGATACGCAGTATTTT. Translating it yields CASTKLGGADTQYF.

J is TRBJ1-1 and V is TRBV11-3; a weak D match, TRBD1 (6 bases). CDR3 size: 16 residues. Germline V gene lookup returns CDR1 SGHNT and CDR2 YENEEA. V lost 4 bases and J lost 5, with 20 bases in between. DNA for the CDR3: TGTGCCAGCAGCTCAAATTACAGGGACGGGGGTACTGAAGCTTTCTTT. It codes for CASSSNYRDGGTEAFF.

This sequence joins TRBV7-3 and TRBJ2-7; 10 nucleotides agree with TRBD2. CDR1 is SGHTA, CDR2 FQGTGA, per germline. This CDR3 spans 16 amino acids. The trim removed 5 bases at V and 3 bases at J, leaving 10 bases unmatched. The CDR3 region is CASSPRGSSGSYEQYF. CDR3 coding DNA: TGTGCCAGCAGCCCTCGGGGTTCTAGCGGGAGCTACGAGCAGTACTTC.

The chain recombines TRBV7-3 with TRBJ2-3; D not resolved. Trimming shortened V by 4 bases and J by 6 bases, and 8 bases separated the two germline ends. The length of the CDR3 is 12 residues. Germline V gene data show CDR1 as SGHTA and CDR2 as FQGTGA. This CDR3 is CASSSTEDTQYF. DNA for the CDR3: TGTGCCAGCAGCTCAACGGAGGATACGCAGTATTTT.

The chain employs TRBV19 and TRBJ1-2; no firm D call. Germline V lookup: CDR1 LNHDA, CDR2 SQIVND (reference sequence). With 8 bases removed from V and 3 bases from J, the gap between germline ends came to 16 bases. The CDR3 sequence is 14 residues long. The CDR3, as DNA: TGTGCCAGTCACCCTCCCTCGATCTACTATGGCTACACCTTC. Translation: CASHPPSIYYGYTF.